This T cell receptor (beta chain) is drawn from a study of blood T cell repertoires in COVID-19. Across the whole study: Sites across the United States, Italy and Spain contributed samples from acute and convalescent COVID-19. Nucleic acid was either cDNA or gDNA, and it came from T cells, B-cell-depleted T cells, or PBMCs.

Authors' processing steps: Cell counts per sample came from amplifying reference gene primers. TCRdb's table, derived via immunoSEQ multiplex PCR, lists solely in-frame clones and lacks some. V and J calls plus clone size are reproduced from that table; the DNA served to infer D and trimming. The sample holds about 240,000 clones, about nine tenths seen once. This clone is a singleton in its sample. Material: peripheral blood. The TCR comes from a man between 60 and 75 years old who had recovered from COVID-19.

CDR3 sequence reads: CASSLGRQGEAFF. The DNA of the CDR3 is TGTGCCAGCAGTTTAGGTCGTCAGGGGGAAGCTTTCTTT. V is TRBV27 and J is TRBJ1-1; a possible D gene is TRBD1 (6 bases). CDR3 length: 13 residues. V gave up 2 bases and J gave up 8 bases, with 12 bases separating them. Germline assignment: CDR1 MNHEY and CDR2 SMNVEV (reference sequence).